This TCR beta chain was captured in a study of T cell responses to AZD1222 COVID-19 vaccine. The study, taken as a whole, reports: Researchers report vaccine-associated CD4 TCRs spanning spike, with dominance at 160-218 and 743-854.

With regard to this clone: No antigen is known for it.

Sequencing was performed with immunoSEQ multiplex PCR; in TCRdb, only in-frame clones are kept and a portion is missing. The sample consists of some 130,000 clones, roughly 93% of them appearing once. Sequencing used peripheral blood, obtained on day 0 of AZD1222 vaccination. The source of this sequence is an adult in good health.

CDR3 residues: CASSPGRSGAHEQYF. The CDR3, as DNA: TGTGCCAGCAGCCCCGGCCGCAGTGGGGCCCACGAGCAGTACTTC. The chain couples TRBV7-2 to TRBJ2-7; a possible D gene is TRBD1 (5 bases). Trimming stripped 5 bases from V and 5 bases from J, with 19 bases between. This CDR3 is built from 15 residues. The germline CDR1 and CDR2 sequences are SGHTA and FQGNSA.